These T cell receptor beta chains were read from a single sample in a study of T cells after yellow fever vaccination. TCRdb recomputed calls from the 5' RACE reads with MiXCR, one row per CDR3 protein. The top ten clones hold roughly a fifth of a sample with 300,000 to 350,000 distinct CDR3 sequences, around 4.5% of them seen once. Specimen: PBMCs, collected 15 days after the yellow fever booster vaccination. Receptors were obtained from a young man who received the YFV17D yellow fever vaccine. The CDR3 runs from the conserved cysteine through the conserved F or W. The D gene is left open where the match is weak. Only part of the rows carry a size: once, few, many, or a class if the clone is expanded.

j_gene: TRBJ2-1
d_gene: .
v_gene: TRBV3-1
abundance: .
CDR3nt: TGTGCCAGCAGGCTCAGGAACAATGAGCAGTTCTTC
CDR3aa: CASRLRNNEQFF

j_gene: TRBJ2-5
d_gene: .
v_gene: TRBV28
abundance: many
CDR3nt: TGTGCCAGCACCTTGCGAGAGACCCAGTACTTC
CDR3aa: CASTLRETQYF

j_gene: TRBJ1-1
d_gene: .
v_gene: TRBV20-1
abundance: few
CDR3nt: TGCAGTGCTAGTACGGGGGGGGAGAACACTGAAGCTTTCTTT
CDR3aa: CSASTGGENTEAFF

j_gene: TRBJ2-2
d_gene: TRBD2
v_gene: TRBV7-3
abundance: few
CDR3nt: TGTGCCAGCAGCTTAGCGGGGGGACCGAACACCGGGGAGCTGTTTTTT
CDR3aa: CASSLAGGPNTGELFF

j_gene: TRBJ2-3
d_gene: .
v_gene: TRBV5-1
abundance: .
CDR3nt: TGCGCCAGCAGCTCTGGGGGCAAGACAGATACGCAGTATTTT
CDR3aa: CASSSGGKTDTQYF

j_gene: TRBJ2-1
d_gene: .
v_gene: TRBV15
abundance: many
CDR3nt: TGTGCCACCAGCGGCTTCGAGACTGTTTCTGCCAATGAGCAGTTCTTC
CDR3aa: CATSGFETVSANEQFF

j_gene: TRBJ1-1
d_gene: TRBD1
v_gene: TRBV7-2
abundance: .
CDR3nt: TGTGCCAGCAGCCCACAAGACAGGGGGAGGGCTTTCTTT
CDR3aa: CASSPQDRGRAFF

j_gene: TRBJ2-3
d_gene: .
v_gene: TRBV29-1
abundance: many
CDR3nt: TGCAGCGTGGTTCCGCGGGACACAGATACGCAGTATTTT
CDR3aa: CSVVPRDTDTQYF

j_gene: TRBJ2-3
d_gene: .
v_gene: TRBV5-1
abundance: many
CDR3nt: TGCGCCAGCAGCTTAGCGGACAGCACAGATACGCAGTATTTT
CDR3aa: CASSLADSTDTQYF

j_gene: TRBJ2-3
d_gene: .
v_gene: TRBV5-1
abundance: many
CDR3nt: TGCGCCAGCAGCCCGGCCCCCGGGGGGCAGGGCACAGATACGCAGTATTTT
CDR3aa: CASSPAPGGQGTDTQYF

j_gene: TRBJ2-5
d_gene: TRBD1
v_gene: TRBV7-6
abundance: many
CDR3nt: TGTGCCAGCAGCTTAGGGTCAGGGGGCCCCCAAGAGACCCAGTACTTC
CDR3aa: CASSLGSGGPQETQYF

j_gene: TRBJ2-7
d_gene: .
v_gene: TRBV4-1
abundance: few
CDR3nt: TGCGCCAGCAGCCAAGTGGCCAGTCCCCGCTCCTACGAGCAGTACTTC
CDR3aa: CASSQVASPRSYEQYF

j_gene: TRBJ1-1
d_gene: .
v_gene: TRBV15
abundance: .
CDR3nt: TGTGCCACCAGCAGAGAATTCGGGAGTCTAGCTGAAGCTTTCTTT
CDR3aa: CATSREFGSLAEAFF

j_gene: TRBJ2-3
d_gene: TRBD2
v_gene: TRBV6-1
abundance: many
CDR3nt: TGTGCCGGGCACCCGGGGACTAGCGGGGGCCAGGCGCAGTATTTT
CDR3aa: CAGHPGTSGGQAQYF

j_gene: TRBJ2-4
d_gene: .
v_gene: TRBV12-3/TRBV12-4
abundance: .
CDR3nt: TGTGCCAGCAGTCAGGGGTGGGGGGGCCTAGAGATGACAGCCAAAAACATTCAGTACTTC
CDR3aa: CASSQGWGGLEMTAKNIQYF

j_gene: TRBJ1-6
d_gene: .
v_gene: TRBV20-1
abundance: few
CDR3nt: TGCAGTGCTAGAACCTTGGCTTCTCCCCTCCACTTT
CDR3aa: CSARTLASPLHF

j_gene: TRBJ2-2
d_gene: TRBD2
v_gene: TRBV6-5
abundance: .
CDR3nt: TGTGCCAGCAGTTTGGGACTAGCTAAGTTGTGGACCGGGGAGCTGTTTTTT
CDR3aa: CASSLGLAKLWTGELFF

j_gene: TRBJ1-2
d_gene: .
v_gene: TRBV19
abundance: .
CDR3nt: TGTGCCAGTGGATCCAGGAAGCCTGAGGAAGGCTACACCTTC
CDR3aa: CASGSRKPEEGYTF

j_gene: TRBJ2-1
d_gene: TRBD1
v_gene: TRBV27
abundance: .
CDR3nt: TGTGCCAGCAGTTTGGTGGGACAGAGGTTGGAGCAGTTCTTC
CDR3aa: CASSLVGQRLEQFF